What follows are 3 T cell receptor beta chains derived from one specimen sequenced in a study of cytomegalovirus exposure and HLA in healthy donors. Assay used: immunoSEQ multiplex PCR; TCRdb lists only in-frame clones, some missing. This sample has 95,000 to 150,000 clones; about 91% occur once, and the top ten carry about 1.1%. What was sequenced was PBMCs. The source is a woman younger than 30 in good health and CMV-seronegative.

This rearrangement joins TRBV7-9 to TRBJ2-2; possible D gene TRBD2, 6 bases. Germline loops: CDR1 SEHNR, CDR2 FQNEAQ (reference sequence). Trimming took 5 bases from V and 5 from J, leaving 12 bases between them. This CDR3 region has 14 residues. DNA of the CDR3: TGTGCCAGCAGCCGAGCGGGCGGAACCGGGGAGCTGTTTTTT. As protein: CASSRAGGTGELFF. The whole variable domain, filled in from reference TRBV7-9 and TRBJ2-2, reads DTGVSQNPRHKITKRGQNVTFRCDPISEHNRLYWYRQTLGQGPEFLTYFQNEAQLEKSRLLSDRFSAERPKGSFSTLEIQRTEQGDSAMYLCASSRAGGTGELFFGEGSRLTVL.

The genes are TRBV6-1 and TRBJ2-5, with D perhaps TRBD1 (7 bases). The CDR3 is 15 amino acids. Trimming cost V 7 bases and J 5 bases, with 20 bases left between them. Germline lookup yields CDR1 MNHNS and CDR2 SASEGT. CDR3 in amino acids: CASKRAGGGPETQYF. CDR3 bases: TGTGCCAGCAAGAGGGCAGGGGGAGGTCCGGAGACCCAGTACTTC.

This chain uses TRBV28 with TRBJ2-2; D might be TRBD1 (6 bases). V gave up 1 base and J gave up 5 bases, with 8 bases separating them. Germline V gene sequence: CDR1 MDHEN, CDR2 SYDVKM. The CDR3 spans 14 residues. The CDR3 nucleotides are TGTGCCAGCAGTTTATCCAGGGGTACCGGGGAGCTGTTTTTT. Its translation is CASSLSRGTGELFF.